These 30 T cell receptor beta chains were sequenced from one sample in a study of blood T cells in healthy people across ages (dated by TCRdb to the mid-2010s). The library came from 5' RACE. This sample was sequenced with an Illumina HiSeq 2500. A second PCR of roughly 6 to 12 cycles was run with a J-beta primer mix and a sample-barcoded 5' primer. Clones were called with MiXCR by TCRdb after fastp trimmed the public reads at Q25, and only in-frame beta chains were retained. Identical CDR3 proteins give one entry, which carries the most common genes and DNA. A total of 600,000 or so distinct CDR3 sequences appear in this sample, approximately 30% of them only once. 15% to 18% of the sample is in the top ten clones. The sample taken for sequencing was blood. Receptors were obtained from an elderly woman in good health.

There are a few counts of this clonotype. A much larger clone is a single base away; this may be a read error. V is TRBV6-2 or TRBV6-3 and J is TRBJ2-3; D assignment may be TRBD1 or TRBD2 (5 bases each). CDR3 length: 15 residues. CDR1 and CDR2 from the germline V gene are MNHEY and SVGEGT. The CDR3 DNA is TGTACCAGCAACGGGGCAGCTGGGAGCACAGATACGCAGTATTTT. This gives the protein CTSNGAAGSTDTQYF.

The V and J genes are TRBV7-2 and TRBJ2-7; 7 nucleotides align to TRBD1. Germline loops: CDR1 SGHTA, CDR2 FQGNSA. J lost 4 bases, V lost 1 base, and 13 bases had no gene match. The CDR3 extends over 17 amino acids. Here the CDR3 DNA reads TGTGCCAGCAGCTTAGAGTTCTCTTCGGGCAGGGGGTACGAGCAGTACTTC. It encodes CASSLEFSSGRGYEQYF.

The rearrangement links TRBV11-1 to TRBJ2-3; 10 positions match TRBD2. Germline V gene lookup returns CDR1 SGHAT and CDR2 FQDESV (reference sequence). Losses at the gene ends were 5 bases for V and 3 bases for J; bases not matched to a gene: 5. This CDR3 region has 15 residues. The CDR3 coding sequence is TGTGCCAGCAGCGCCAGAGCGGGGGGGACAGATACGCAGTATTTT. As protein: CASSARAGGTDTQYF.

As regards this clonotype: A clone one base away is much larger, so this may be a read error. V gene TRBV5-4 combines with J gene TRBJ2-3; TRBD2 matches 11 bases. Germline V gene lookup returns CDR1 SGHNT and CDR2 YYREEE (reference sequence). Unmatched junction bases numbered 7, after V lost 10 bases and J lost 6 bases. The CDR3 totals 13 residues. CDR3 in amino acids: CAGGTSGGDTQYF. DNA of the CDR3: TGTGCCGGAGGTACTAGCGGGGGCGATACGCAGTATTTT. The whole variable domain, filled in from reference TRBV5-4 and TRBJ2-3, reads ETGVTQSPTHLIKTRGQQVTLRCSSQSGHNTVSWYQQALGQGPQFIFQYYREEENGRGNFPPRFSGLQFPNYSSELNVNALELDDSALYLCAGGTSGGDTQYFGPGTRLTVL.

The V and J genes are TRBV27 and TRBJ2-7; 8 nucleotides match TRBD1. Germline assignment: CDR1 MNHEY and CDR2 SMNVEV (reference sequence). The CDR3 is 15 amino acids. V shed 6 bases, J shed 0 bases, and the junction held 7 bases outside the gene matches. CDR3 DNA sequence: TGTGCCAGCAGATTAAGACAGGGGAGCTCCTACGAGCAGTACTTC. This sequence encodes CASRLRQGSSYEQYF.

This clonotype was observed many times. V usage is TRBV30 and J usage is TRBJ2-7; possible D gene TRBD1, 6 bases. The CDR3 runs to 15 residues. CDR1 and CDR2 (germline): GTSNPN, SVGIG (reference sequence). Between the trimmed V and J ends, which lost 2 bases and 2 bases, there was a span of 16 bases. Here the CDR3 DNA reads TGTGCCTGGAGTTACTCAGGGGATCGGACCTACGAGCAGTACTTC. It translates to CAWSYSGDRTYEQYF.

Many counts were recorded for this clonotype. J is TRBJ1-2 and V is TRBV4-1; D call uncertain. CDR1 is MGHRA and CDR2 is YSYEKL in the germline V gene. Deletions cut 0 bases from V and 2 bases from J, with 7 bases between. CDR3 length equals 14 residues. The CDR3 DNA is TGCGCCAGCAGCCAAGAAAGGCAGAACTATGGCTACACCTTC. Its translation is CASSQERQNYGYTF.

This clonotype was observed a single time. J is TRBJ2-5 and V is TRBV4-1, with D hard to call. V was shortened by 4 bases and J by 7 bases, with 22 bases between the two germline ends. CDR1 is MGHRA and CDR2 is YSYEKL in the germline V gene. There are 16 residues in the CDR3. The CDR3 region is CASSRDNQEMAGTQYF. In nucleotides, the CDR3 is TGCGCCAGCAGCCGAGATAATCAGGAGATGGCAGGGACCCAGTACTTC.

V gene TRBV7-9 combines with J gene TRBJ2-7; D possibly corresponds to TRBD2 (6 bases). The J call could be wrong; TRBJ2-4 is a better fit for the DNA end. This CDR3 is built from 14 residues. Per the germline V gene, CDR1 is SEHNR and CDR2 is FQNEAQ (reference sequence). CDR3 in DNA: TGTGCCAGCACCCTGACTGAGAAGGAGGGCATTCAGTACTTC. The encoded protein is CASTLTEKEGIQYF.

In its sample, this clonotype was seen many times. This chain connects TRBV7-9 to TRBJ2-5; 10 bases fit TRBD1. J gave up 5 bases and V 5 bases, and 11 bases lay outside the gene matches. The CDR3 covers 16 residues. Germline CDR1 reads SEHNR; CDR2 reads FQNEAQ (reference sequence). The CDR3 protein is CASSPQGQGSGETQYF. The CDR3 DNA is TGTGCCAGCAGCCCACAGGGACAGGGGAGCGGGGAGACCCAGTACTTC.

This clonotype was counted ten times or more. V usage is TRBV12-3 or TRBV12-4 and J usage is TRBJ2-6; no clear D. The CDR3 runs 13 residues. Trimming pared 6 bases from V and 1 base from J, leaving 4 bases between. CDR3 loop: CASRLSGANVLTF. In DNA, the CDR3 is TGTGCCAGCAGGTTATCTGGGGCCAACGTCCTGACTTTC.

With respect to this clonotype: Since a much larger clone is just one base distant, this may be a read error. The chain links TRBV20-1 to TRBJ1-2, with unresolved D. The length of the CDR3 is 11 residues. Germline V gives CDR1 DFQATT, CDR2 SNEGSKA (reference sequence). The CDR3 is CSVRDLYGYTF. The CDR3 DNA reads TGCAGTGTTAGAGACCTCTATGGCTACACCTTC.

This CDR3 reads CASSLGTGVGYGYTF. CDR3 nucleotide sequence: TGTGCCAGCAGCTTAGGGACAGGGGTGGGCTATGGCTACACCTTC. This rearrangement joins TRBV7-2 to TRBJ1-2, with 9 bases matching TRBD1. The V gene's germline CDR1 is SGHTA and CDR2 FQGNSA. Germline trimming cut 1 base from V and 4 bases from J; bases unmatched to any gene: 4. CDR3 length: 15 amino acids.

CDR3 DNA: TGTGCCAGCCGTCTGGGCGGTAGCTCCTACGAGCAGTACTTC. Its translation: CASRLGGSSYEQYF. V gene TRBV7-2 combines with J gene TRBJ2-7; D is uncertain. The V gene's germline CDR1 is SGHTA and CDR2 FQGNSA. The CDR3 length is 14 residues. V was trimmed by 8 bases and J by 0 bases, leaving 14 bases between them.

This clonotype appeared many times. The CDR3 DNA reads as TGTGCCAGCAGTTTTTACCAGAATAGCGCAACCGAGCAGTACTTC. Its protein is CASSFYQNSATEQYF. The V and J genes are TRBV27 and TRBJ2-7; D may be TRBD2 (5 bases). V shed 3 bases and J shed 6 bases, with 18 bases lying between them. Germline-derived CDR1 and CDR2 are MNHEY and SMNVEV (reference sequence). This CDR3 contains 15 residues.

The sample holds many counts of this clonotype. The rearrangement uses TRBV9 and TRBJ2-3; the D gene is possibly TRBD1 (5 bases). Germline V gives CDR1 SGDLS, CDR2 YYNGEE. Deletions cut 0 bases from V and 2 bases from J, with 13 bases between. The CDR3 has 16 residues. CDR3 in amino acids: CASSVGGRVTTDTQYF. CDR3 nucleotide sequence: TGTGCCAGCAGCGTAGGTGGCAGGGTGACCACAGATACGCAGTATTTT.

This chain joins TRBV10-1 and TRBJ1-1, with D maybe TRBD1 (6 bases). Trimming removed 2 bases at V and 7 bases at J, with 20 bases between. Germline CDR1 WNHNN, CDR2 SYGVQD (reference sequence). There are 16 residues in the CDR3. CDR3 protein: CASSEDRNPGSGEAFF. In nucleotides, the CDR3 is TGCGCCAGCAGTGAGGACAGGAACCCCGGTAGTGGTGAAGCTTTCTTT.

Details on this clonotype: Its ends do not fully match the called genes, so a read error is possible. This chain joins TRBV7-2 and TRBJ2-7, with D unresolved. Germline assignment: CDR1 SGHTA and CDR2 FQGNSA. CDR3 size: 12 residues. CDR3 coding DNA: TGTGCCAGCAGCTTAGATAGTTACGGGCAGTACTTC. It translates to CASSLDSYGQYF. The complete variable domain, with remaining parts taken from reference TRBV7-2 and TRBJ2-7, reads GAGVSQSPSNKVTEKGKDVELRCDPISGHTALYWYRQSLGQGLEFLIYFQGNSAPDKSGLPSDRFSAERTGGSVSTLTIQRTQQEDSAVYLCASSLDSYGQYFGPGTRLTVT.

Many counts were recorded for this clonotype. The chain employs TRBV9 and TRBJ1-2; D is undetermined. V was trimmed by 4 bases and J by 2 bases, leaving 15 bases between them. The germline CDR1 and CDR2 sequences are SGDLS and YYNGEE. This CDR3 is built from 15 residues. The CDR3: CASSPTTYPNYGYTF. The CDR3 coding sequence is TGTGCCAGCAGCCCAACTACATACCCCAACTATGGCTACACCTTC.

The gene calls are TRBV20-1 and TRBJ2-5, with D possibly matching TRBD2 (5 bases). This CDR3 comprises 16 residues. CDR1 and CDR2 (germline): DFQATT, SNEGSKA (reference sequence). Trimming stripped 3 bases from V and 4 bases from J, with 21 bases between. This chain's CDR3 is CSASHLGSPGGETQYF. As DNA, the CDR3 is TGCAGTGCTAGCCACCTAGGGAGCCCAGGTGGAGAGACCCAGTACTTC.

The CDR3 coding sequence is TGCAGCGGAAAGGCAGGGGGCGCGATGAACACTGAAGCTTTCTTT. It is translated as CSGKAGGAMNTEAFF. This chain joins TRBV29-1 and TRBJ1-1; 8 bases map to TRBD1. The ends lost 7 bases at V and 0 bases at J; junction bases unmatched: 10. This CDR3 spans 15 amino acids. Germline assignment: CDR1 SQVTM and CDR2 ANQGSEA.

This clonotype showed up many times. CDR3 amino acids: CASSLGPGTLNTEAFF. CDR3 nucleotides: TGTGCCAGCAGCTTGGGCCCCGGGACTTTGAACACTGAAGCTTTCTTT. The chain uses TRBV5-5 and TRBJ1-1; D perhaps matches TRBD1 (5 bases). Trimming shortened V by 0 bases and J by 0 bases, and 12 bases separated the two germline ends. Germline-derived CDR1 and CDR2 are SGHKS and YYEKEE (reference sequence). The CDR3 is 16 residues long. The full variable domain, completed using reference TRBV5-5 and TRBJ1-1, is DAGVTQSPTHLIKTRGQQVTLRCSPISGHKSVSWYQQVLGQGPQFIFQYYEKEERGRGNFPDRFSARQFPNYSSELNVNALLLGDSALYLCASSLGPGTLNTEAFFGQGTRLTVV.

The chain couples TRBV20-1 to TRBJ2-6, with D hard to call. CDR1 and CDR2 from the germline V gene are DFQATT and SNEGSKA (reference sequence). There are 15 residues in the CDR3. V lost 5 bases to trimming and J lost 0 bases, with 11 bases between them. CDR3 protein: CSALDVSSGANVLTF. The CDR3 coding sequence is TGCAGTGCTCTGGACGTTAGCTCTGGGGCCAACGTCCTGACTTTC.

This clonotype has more than one count but fewer than ten. This may be a read error: a much more frequent sequence differs by one nucleotide. This chain uses TRBV7-6 with TRBJ2-3, with D tentatively TRBD2 (6 bases). CDR1 SGHVS and CDR2 FNYEAQ come from the germline V gene. This CDR3 has 15 residues. The chain's CDR3 is CVSSSTRSNTDTQYF. Here the CDR3 DNA reads TGTGTCAGCAGCTCGACTAGAAGTAACACAGATACGCAGTATTTT.

CDR3 protein: CASRGRVSYEQYF. The DNA of the CDR3 is TGTGCCAGCAGGGGAAGGGTTTCCTACGAGCAGTACTTC. The chain employs TRBV27 and TRBJ2-7; unclear D gene. This CDR3 is 13 amino acids long. The germline CDR1 and CDR2 sequences are MNHEY and SMNVEV (reference sequence). V lost 6 bases, J lost 1 base, and 10 bases lay in between.

This clonotype was counted ten times or more. The chain employs TRBV29-1 and TRBJ2-7; D gene ambiguous. Germline V CDR1 and CDR2: SQVTM, ANQGSEA. The CDR3 length is 14 residues. Trimming left V 0 bases short and J 9 bases short, with 18 bases between. CDR3 DNA sequence: TGCAGCGTTGAAGATCCCACAGTACTACGAGGGCAGTACTTC. As protein: CSVEDPTVLRGQYF.

The J gene is TRBJ2-7, the V gene TRBV7-2; 11 positions agree with TRBD1. CDR1 is SGHTA and CDR2 is FQGNSA in the germline V gene. Germline trimming cut 4 bases from V and 1 base from J; bases unmatched to any gene: 3. CDR3 size: 15 residues. The CDR3 region is CASSYGTGGSYEQYF. As DNA, the CDR3 is TGTGCCAGCAGCTACGGGACAGGGGGTTCCTACGAGCAGTACTTC.

The genes are TRBV6-1 and TRBJ1-2, with D tentatively TRBD1 (5 bases). Germline V gene sequence: CDR1 MNHNS, CDR2 SASEGT. Trimming took 2 bases from V and 4 from J, leaving 20 bases between them. The CDR3 is made up of 17 amino acids. CDR3 nucleotides: TGTGCCAGCAGTGAAACCACTTTTGCGGGACGGGGCTATGGCTACACCTTC. It translates to CASSETTFAGRGYGYTF.

This clonotype was counted at least ten times. This chain joins TRBV25-1 and TRBJ2-3; D ambiguous. The V end lost 1 base, the J end lost 5 bases, and 10 bases lay between the germline ends. Per the germline V gene, CDR1 is MGHDK and CDR2 is SYGVNS. This CDR3 contains 14 residues. Here the CDR3 DNA reads TGTGCCAGCAGTGAATCCCGACCCCAAGATACGCAGTATTTT. Translating it yields CASSESRPQDTQYF. The full variable domain, completed using reference TRBV25-1 and TRBJ2-3, is EADIYQTPRYLVIGTGKKITLECSQTMGHDKMYWYQQDPGMELHLIHYSYGVNSTEKGDLSSESTVSRIRTEHFPLTLESARPSHTSQYLCASSESRPQDTQYFGPGTRLTVL.

The chain combines TRBV7-9 with TRBJ2-1; the D gene could be TRBD1 or TRBD2 (7 bases each). The CDR3 has 19 residues. Germline values: CDR1 SEHNR, CDR2 FQNEAQ (reference sequence). Trimming cost V 1 base and J 13 bases, with 32 bases left between them. For the CDR3, the DNA is TGTGCCAGCAGCTTAGGCGGTCGAGGGCCCGACAGGGAGGGAGAGGCCCAGTTCTTC. Translating it yields CASSLGGRGPDREGEAQFF.